The 25 T cell receptor beta chains below come from one sample, sequenced in a study of shared clonotypes between healthy human individuals. The assay was immunoSEQ multiplex PCR, and TCRdb's table has in-frame clones only and misses some. The data show over 700,000 clones, 72% seen once. Sequencing was done on a sample of memory CD4+ T cells sorted from blood. The subset: CD45RA-negative fraction. All receptors come from a woman aged 25-40 years in good health.

Concerning this clone itself: This is likely an artifact of a read error, given a far larger clone one base away. Distinct nucleotide sequences in the sample also encode this CDR3. The chain carries TRBV7-2 and TRBJ2-3, with no clear D. CDR1 and CDR2 from the germline V gene are SGHTA and FQGNSA. Trimming took 5 bases from V and 2 from J, leaving 5 bases between them. The CDR3 has 12 amino acids. The CDR3 DNA follows: TGTGCCAGCAGCCCTTACACAGATACGCAGTATTTT. It specifies CASSPYTDTQYF.

This chain connects TRBV28 to TRBJ2-1; 11 positions agree with TRBD2. The CDR3 is 15 residues long. Losses at the gene ends were 7 bases for V and 1 base for J; bases not matched to a gene: 3. The V gene's germline CDR1 is MDHEN and CDR2 SYDVKM. The CDR3 DNA is TGTGCCAGCACAGGGACTAGCGGATCCTACAATGAGCAGTTCTTC. Translating it yields CASTGTSGSYNEQFF.

This CDR3 is CASSPLDRNEKLFF. The DNA of the CDR3 is TGTGCCAGCAGTCCATTGGACAGAAATGAAAAACTGTTTTTT. This chain connects TRBV27 to TRBJ1-4; perhaps TRBD1 as D (6 bases). The CDR3 contains 14 residues. Per germline, CDR1 MNHEY and CDR2 SMNVEV (reference sequence). Trimming removed 5 bases at V and 5 bases at J, with 12 bases between.

The CDR3 coding sequence is TGCGCCAGCAGCCAAGGAACAAACTCTGGGGCCAACGTCCTGACTTTC. Translating it yields CASSQGTNSGANVLTF. This sequence joins TRBV5-1 and TRBJ2-6; no reliable D call. This CDR3 has 16 amino acids. Germline V gene sequence: CDR1 SGHRS, CDR2 YFSETQ. Deletions cut 4 bases from V and 0 bases from J, with 11 bases between.

J is TRBJ2-1 and V is TRBV28; D may correspond to TRBD1 or TRBD2 (5 bases each). The CDR3 runs to 18 residues. V dropped 6 bases and J dropped 1 base, with 22 bases sitting between them. Germline V gene lookup returns CDR1 MDHEN and CDR2 SYDVKM. CDR3: CASSTEYWDGQSYNEQFF. DNA for the CDR3: TGTGCCAGCAGCACCGAATATTGGGACGGCCAATCCTACAATGAGCAGTTCTTC.

The V and J genes are TRBV28 and TRBJ2-3; D is perhaps TRBD2 (6 bases). Trimming cost V 1 base and J 4 bases, with 12 bases left between them. This CDR3 has 15 amino acids. The V gene's germline CDR1 is MDHEN and CDR2 SYDVKM. CDR3 in DNA: TGTGCCAGCAGTTTATCGGGGGATGTAGCAGATACGCAGTATTTT. Residues: CASSLSGDVADTQYF. Drawing the rest from reference TRBV28 and TRBJ2-3, the complete variable domain is DVKVTQSSRYLVKRTGEKVFLECVQDMDHENMFWYRQDPGLGLRLIYFSYDVKMKEKGDIPEGYSVSREKKERFSLILESASTNQTSMYLCASSLSGDVADTQYFGPGTRLTVL.

This chain joins TRBV7-9 and TRBJ2-7; D unresolved. Germline V gene lookup returns CDR1 SEHNR and CDR2 FQNEAQ (reference sequence). V lost 2 bases and J 6 bases, leaving 14 bases between the germline ends. This CDR3 is built from 14 residues. CDR3 bases: TGTGCCAGCAGCTTAATGAAGCCCCCCTCCGAGCAGTACTTC. It encodes CASSLMKPPSEQYF.

CDR3 residues: CASSLAREGPQHF. CDR3 coding DNA: TGTGCCAGCAGCTTGGCCAGGGAGGGGCCCCAGCATTTT. The chain recombines TRBV5-4 with TRBJ1-5, with D possibly TRBD1 on 5 matching bases. The CDR3 runs 13 residues. Deletions cut 0 bases from V and 9 bases from J, with 10 bases between. Germline V gives CDR1 SGHNT, CDR2 YYREEE (reference sequence).

The J gene is TRBJ1-1, the V gene TRBV27; D remains ambiguous. Germline loops: CDR1 MNHEY, CDR2 SMNVEV (reference sequence). V was pared by 6 bases and J by 1 base, with 15 bases between. This CDR3 comprises 15 residues. The CDR3 spells CASSLGWAENTEAFF. CDR3 in DNA: TGTGCCAGCAGCCTCGGCTGGGCAGAGAACACTGAAGCTTTCTTT.

The chain carries TRBV9 and TRBJ1-1, with D perhaps matching TRBD1 (5 bases). The germline V gene encodes CDR1 SGDLS and CDR2 YYNGEE. This CDR3 spans 17 amino acids. Trimming removed 0 bases from V and 6 bases from J, with 21 bases in between. The CDR3 DNA follows: TGTGCCAGCAGCGTAGCTACTGGCGGGATGAGGGGCGCTGAAGCTTTCTTT. It translates to CASSVATGGMRGAEAFF.

The chain employs TRBV28 and TRBJ2-2; tentative D call: TRBD1 (5 bases). V lost 7 bases, J lost 6 bases, and 15 bases lay in between. The germline V gene encodes CDR1 MDHEN and CDR2 SYDVKM. The length of the CDR3 is 14 residues. The CDR3: CASNGHRNAGELFF. As DNA, the CDR3 is TGTGCCAGCAACGGACACAGAAACGCCGGGGAGCTGTTTTTT.

V and J are TRBV25-1 and TRBJ2-7, with D possibly matching TRBD2 (5 bases). V was cut by 5 bases and J by 0 bases, with 17 bases left in between. Germline V gene sequence: CDR1 MGHDK, CDR2 SYGVNS. The CDR3 totals 16 residues. For the CDR3, the DNA is TGTGCCAGCAGTCCCCTGGCTAGCACCAGCTCCTACGAGCAGTACTTC. As protein: CASSPLASTSSYEQYF.

The J gene is TRBJ1-2, the V gene TRBV19; D gene ambiguous. Germline V gene lookup returns CDR1 LNHDA and CDR2 SQIVND (reference sequence). The CDR3 covers 16 residues. Trimming removed 6 bases at V and 7 bases at J, with 24 bases between. The CDR3 nucleotides read TGTGCCAGTAGCCCCCCCATCCGCTACTGGGCTCCTGGCTACACCTTC. Amino acids: CASSPPIRYWAPGYTF.

The chain combines TRBV5-1 with TRBJ2-7; D remains ambiguous. The CDR3 runs to 16 residues. The V gene lost 0 bases and the J gene lost 0 bases, with 13 bases spanning the gap. Germline V gives CDR1 SGHRS, CDR2 YFSETQ. DNA for the CDR3: TGCGCCAGCAGCTTGGGAAGCTGGGTGAGCTCCTACGAGCAGTACTTC. It codes for CASSLGSWVSSYEQYF.

The chain links TRBV18 to TRBJ1-5, with D maybe TRBD1 (6 bases). The CDR3 extends over 16 amino acids. V lost 3 bases and J lost 1, with 13 bases in between. Germline V gives CDR1 KGHSH, CDR2 LQKENI. CDR3 residues: CASSPAGVRSNQPQHF. The CDR3 DNA reads as TGTGCCAGCTCACCCGCAGGGGTAAGGAGCAATCAGCCCCAGCATTTT.

This clone came up many times. Other DNA sequences from this sample encode an identical CDR3 as well. J is TRBJ2-5 and V is TRBV11-2, with 7 bases matching TRBD2. The germline CDR1 and CDR2 sequences are SGHAT and FQNNGV. Unmatched junction bases numbered 4, after V lost 5 bases and J lost 1 base. The CDR3 runs 14 residues. The CDR3 nucleotides read TGTGCCAGCAGCCCGGGACTACTCCAAGAGACCCAGTACTTC. Its translation: CASSPGLLQETQYF.

The sample holds a few counts of this clone. CDR3 nucleotides: TGTGCCAGCAGACATAATGATGGCTACACCTTC. Residues: CASRHNDGYTF. The chain recombines TRBV6-5 with TRBJ1-2; D gene ambiguous. Trimming stripped 6 bases from V and 6 bases from J, with 8 bases between. The CDR3 contains 11 residues. The germline gives CDR1 MNHEY, CDR2 SVGAGI.

The chain uses TRBV19 and TRBJ2-7; a possible D gene is TRBD1 (6 bases). CDR3 size: 15 residues. Germline CDR1 reads LNHDA; CDR2 reads SQIVND (reference sequence). V was trimmed by 3 bases and J by 5 bases, leaving 17 bases between them. The CDR3 DNA sequence: TGTGCCAGTAGTATGACTCCTCAGGGGTCCCACGAGCAGTACTTC. As protein: CASSMTPQGSHEQYF.

This clone appeared once. The chain uses TRBV5-1 and TRBJ1-1; D call uncertain. CDR3 length equals 14 residues. Trimming removed 1 base from V and 0 bases from J, with 7 bases in between. Germline V gene sequence: CDR1 SGHRS, CDR2 YFSETQ. CDR3 protein: CASSLKEMNTEAFF. The CDR3, as DNA: TGCGCCAGCAGCTTGAAGGAAATGAACACTGAAGCTTTCTTT.

The rearrangement links TRBV28 to TRBJ2-7; the match to TRBD1 covers 11 bases. CDR1 and CDR2 from the germline V gene are MDHEN and SYDVKM. The V segment lost 5 bases and the J segment 5 bases; nucleotides outside the gene matches: 2. The CDR3 spans 13 residues. The CDR3 here is CASSMGQGDEQYF. The CDR3 DNA is TGTGCCAGCAGTATGGGACAGGGGGACGAGCAGTACTTC.

This chain links TRBV7-2 with TRBJ2-7; TRBD2 might be the D (7 bases). Germline V gene data show CDR1 as SGHTA and CDR2 as FQGNSA. Deletions cut 1 base from V and 2 bases from J, with 12 bases between. The CDR3 consists of 15 residues. CDR3 amino acids: CASSLGGGGPYEQYF. DNA of the CDR3: TGTGCCAGCAGCTTAGGGGGGGGCGGTCCCTACGAGCAGTACTTC.

This clone was seen a handful of times. The J gene is TRBJ1-2, the V gene TRBV19, with D possibly TRBD1 on 5 matching bases. This CDR3 has 15 residues. CDR1 LNHDA and CDR2 SQIVND come from the germline V gene (reference sequence). The V end was cut by 5 bases, the J end by 8 bases, with 21 bases between. CDR3 residues: CASSLVWGEWYGYTF. Here the CDR3 DNA reads TGTGCCAGTAGTCTCGTATGGGGGGAGTGGTACGGCTACACCTTC.

In its sample, this clone was seen once. The chain is built from TRBV2 and TRBJ1-5; TRBD1 agrees at 7 bases. Germline V CDR1 and CDR2: SNHLY, FYNNEI. CDR3 length equals 15 residues. The trim removed 6 bases at V and 0 bases at J, leaving 5 bases unmatched. CDR3 region: CASSLGTASNQPQHF. CDR3 in DNA: TGTGCCAGCAGCTTAGGGACAGCTAGCAATCAGCCCCAGCATTTT. Using reference TRBV2 and TRBJ1-5 for the parts outside the CDR3, the full variable domain is EPEVTQTPSHQVTQMGQEVILRCVPISNHLYFYWYRQILGQKVEFLVSFYNNEISEKSEIFDDQFSVERPDGSNFTLKIRSTKLEDSAMYFCASSLGTASNQPQHFGDGTRLSIL.

The J gene is TRBJ2-7, the V gene TRBV18; D perhaps matches TRBD2 (5 bases). Trimming took 4 bases from V and 8 from J, leaving 12 bases between them. There are 12 residues in the CDR3. CDR1 and CDR2 (germline): KGHSH, LQKENI. The CDR3 DNA follows: TGTGCCAGCTCACGTCCTGGGGAGCAGCAGTACTTC. Translated, it gives CASSRPGEQQYF. Together with reference TRBV18 and TRBJ2-7, the CDR3 gives the full variable domain: NAGVMQNPRHLVRRRGQEARLRCSPMKGHSHVYWYRQLPEEGLKFMVYLQKENIIDESGMPKERFSAEFPKEGPSILRIQQVVRGDSAAYFCASSRPGEQQYFGPGTRLTVT.

The chain carries TRBV19 and TRBJ1-5, with 7 bases matching TRBD1. The germline CDR1 and CDR2 sequences are LNHDA and SQIVND (reference sequence). CDR3 length equals 15 residues. Trimming cost V 6 bases and J 5 bases; bases outside gene matches: 10. The CDR3 DNA sequence: TGTGCCAGTAGCCCGACAGGGAAATGGTATCAGCCCCAGCATTTT. This encodes CASSPTGKWYQPQHF. The whole variable domain, remainder taken from reference TRBV19 and TRBJ1-5, is DGGITQSPKYLFRKEGQNVTLSCEQNLNHDAMYWYRQDPGQGLRLIYYSQIVNDFQKGDIAEGYSVSREKKESFPLTVTSAQKNPTAFYLCASSPTGKWYQPQHFGDGTRLSIL.